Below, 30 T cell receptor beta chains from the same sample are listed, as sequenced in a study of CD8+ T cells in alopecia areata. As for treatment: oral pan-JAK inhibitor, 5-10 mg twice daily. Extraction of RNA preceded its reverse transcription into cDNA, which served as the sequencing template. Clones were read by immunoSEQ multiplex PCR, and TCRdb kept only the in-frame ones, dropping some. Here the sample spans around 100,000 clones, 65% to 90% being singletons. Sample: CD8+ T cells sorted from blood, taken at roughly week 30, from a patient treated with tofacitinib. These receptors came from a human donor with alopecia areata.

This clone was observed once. CDR3 in DNA: TGTGCCAGCAGTTTTTCAGGGGGTGGCCTCGATACGCAGTATTTT. Translated, it gives CASSFSGGGLDTQYF. This chain links TRBV28 with TRBJ2-3, with 7 bases aligning to TRBD1. The length of the CDR3 is 15 residues. The J segment lost 6 bases and the V segment lost 3 bases, leaving 9 bases of the junction unmatched. Germline V gene lookup returns CDR1 MDHEN and CDR2 SYDVKM.

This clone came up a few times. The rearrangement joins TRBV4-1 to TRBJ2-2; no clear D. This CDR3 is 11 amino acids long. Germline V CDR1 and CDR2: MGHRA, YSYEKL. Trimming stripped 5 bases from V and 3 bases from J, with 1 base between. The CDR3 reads CASSYTGELFF. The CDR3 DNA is TGCGCCAGCAGCTACACCGGGGAGCTGTTTTTT.

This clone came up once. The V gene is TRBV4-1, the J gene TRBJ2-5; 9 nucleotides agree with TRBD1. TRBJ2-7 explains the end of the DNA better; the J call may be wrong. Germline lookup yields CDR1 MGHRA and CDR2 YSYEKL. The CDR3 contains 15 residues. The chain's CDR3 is CASSRAGTGYYEQYF. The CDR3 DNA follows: TGCGCCAGCAGCCGAGCCGGGACAGGGTACTACGAGCAGTACTTC.

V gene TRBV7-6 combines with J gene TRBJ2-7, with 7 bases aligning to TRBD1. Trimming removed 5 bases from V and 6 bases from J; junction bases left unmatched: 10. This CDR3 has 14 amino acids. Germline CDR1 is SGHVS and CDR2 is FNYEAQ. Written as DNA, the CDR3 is TGTGCCAGCAGCCCCCGACAGGGTTTAGCCGAGCAGTACTTC. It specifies CASSPRQGLAEQYF. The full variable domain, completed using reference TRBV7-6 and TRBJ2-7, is GAGVSQSPRYKVTKRGQDVALRCDPISGHVSLYWYRQALGQGPEFLTYFNYEAQQDKSGLPNDRFSAERPEGSISTLTIQRTEQRDSAMYRCASSPRQGLAEQYFGPGTRLTVT.

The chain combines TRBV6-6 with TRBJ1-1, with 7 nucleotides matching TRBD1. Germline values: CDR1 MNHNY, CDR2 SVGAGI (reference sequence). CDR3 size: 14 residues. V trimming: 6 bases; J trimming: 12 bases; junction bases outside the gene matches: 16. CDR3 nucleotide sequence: TGTGCCAGCAGCTACCCAGGGGGGGCCGCCGGGCCTTTCTTT. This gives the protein CASSYPGGAAGPFF.

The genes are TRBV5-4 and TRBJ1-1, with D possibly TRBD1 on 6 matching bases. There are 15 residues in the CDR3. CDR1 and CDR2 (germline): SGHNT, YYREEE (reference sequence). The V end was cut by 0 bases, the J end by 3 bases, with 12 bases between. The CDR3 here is CASSLEKGVYTEAFF. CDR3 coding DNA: TGTGCCAGCAGCTTGGAAAAGGGGGTTTACACTGAAGCTTTCTTT. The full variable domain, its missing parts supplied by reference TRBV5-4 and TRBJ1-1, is ETGVTQSPTHLIKTRGQQVTLRCSSQSGHNTVSWYQQALGQGPQFIFQYYREEENGRGNFPPRFSGLQFPNYSSELNVNALELDDSALYLCASSLEKGVYTEAFFGQGTRLTVV.

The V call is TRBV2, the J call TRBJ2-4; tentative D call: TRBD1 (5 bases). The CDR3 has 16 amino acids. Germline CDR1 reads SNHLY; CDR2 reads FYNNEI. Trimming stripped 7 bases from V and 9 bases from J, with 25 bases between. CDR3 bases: TGTGCCAGCATGGGTCTATCGTTATCAACAGGTACCATTCAGTACTTC. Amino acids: CASMGLSLSTGTIQYF.

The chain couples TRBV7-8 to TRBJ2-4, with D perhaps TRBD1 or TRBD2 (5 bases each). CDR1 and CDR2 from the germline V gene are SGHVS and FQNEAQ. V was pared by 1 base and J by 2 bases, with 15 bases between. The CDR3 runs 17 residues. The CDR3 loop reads CASSLVLGVSTKNIQYF. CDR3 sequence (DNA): TGTGCCAGCAGCTTAGTATTGGGGGTTTCGACCAAAAACATTCAGTACTTC.

The CDR3 DNA reads TGTGCCAGCAGCCAAACGAAGGGAGGGGGACCCTACGAGCAGTACTTC. This sequence encodes CASSQTKGGGPYEQYF. The chain recombines TRBV27 with TRBJ2-7, with a tentative D call TRBD2 (7 bases). The V and J ends lost 6 bases and 2 bases respectively, with 20 bases between them. Looked up from germline, CDR1 is MNHEY and CDR2 is SMNVEV (reference sequence). This CDR3 is 16 amino acids long.

The CDR3 protein is CAWSVGWQGNYGYTF. The CDR3 coding sequence is TGTGCCTGGAGTGTAGGGTGGCAGGGTAACTATGGCTACACCTTC. The chain joins TRBV30 to TRBJ1-2; possibly TRBD1 for D (5 bases). Trimming took 0 bases from V and 1 from J, leaving 12 bases between them. The CDR3 extends over 15 amino acids. CDR1 GTSNPN and CDR2 SVGIG come from the germline V gene (reference sequence).

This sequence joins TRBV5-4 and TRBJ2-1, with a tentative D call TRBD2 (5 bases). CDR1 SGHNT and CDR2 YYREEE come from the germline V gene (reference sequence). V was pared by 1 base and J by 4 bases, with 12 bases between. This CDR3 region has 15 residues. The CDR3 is CASSLIGAVYNEQFF. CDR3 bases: TGTGCCAGCAGCTTGATAGGAGCGGTTTACAATGAGCAGTTCTTC.

The DNA of the CDR3 is TGTGCCAGCAGCTCCCCAGGGAGGGGGGACAGATACACAGATACGCAGTATTTT. Amino acids: CASSSPGRGDRYTDTQYF. The chain is built from TRBV9 and TRBJ2-3; D might be TRBD1 or TRBD2, each matching 7 bases. Germline-derived CDR1 and CDR2 are SGDLS and YYNGEE. The CDR3 has 18 amino acids. V was pared by 4 bases and J by 2 bases, with 23 bases between.

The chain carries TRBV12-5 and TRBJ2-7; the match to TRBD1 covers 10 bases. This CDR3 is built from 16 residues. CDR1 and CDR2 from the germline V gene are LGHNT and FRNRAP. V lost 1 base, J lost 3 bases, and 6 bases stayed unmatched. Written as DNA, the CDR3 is TGTGCTAGTGGTTTGGACTCAGACAGGGGGCTCTACGAGCAGTACTTC. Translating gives CASGLDSDRGLYEQYF.

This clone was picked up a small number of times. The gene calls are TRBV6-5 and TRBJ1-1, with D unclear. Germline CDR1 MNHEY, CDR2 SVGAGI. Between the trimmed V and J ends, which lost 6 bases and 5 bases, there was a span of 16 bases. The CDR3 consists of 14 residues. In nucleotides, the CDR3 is TGTGCCAGCAGCAACGTGGGGAGTGGTACTGAAGCTTTCTTT. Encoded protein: CASSNVGSGTEAFF.

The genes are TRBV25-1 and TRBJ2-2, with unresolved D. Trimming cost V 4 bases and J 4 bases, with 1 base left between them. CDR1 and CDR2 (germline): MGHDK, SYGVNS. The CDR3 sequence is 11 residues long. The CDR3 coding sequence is TGTGCCAGCAGTGTCACCGGGGAGCTGTTTTTT. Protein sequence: CASSVTGELFF.

The CDR3 region has the DNA TGCGCCAGCAGCCAAGCAGGGACTAGCGGGATATTCTCCTACAATGAGCAGTTCTTC. As protein: CASSQAGTSGIFSYNEQFF. This chain uses TRBV4-1 with TRBJ2-1; 13 nucleotides line up with TRBD2. The germline V gene encodes CDR1 MGHRA and CDR2 YSYEKL. The CDR3 sequence is 19 residues long. The V gene end was trimmed by 1 base and the J gene end by 0 bases; junction bases not matched to a gene: 6.

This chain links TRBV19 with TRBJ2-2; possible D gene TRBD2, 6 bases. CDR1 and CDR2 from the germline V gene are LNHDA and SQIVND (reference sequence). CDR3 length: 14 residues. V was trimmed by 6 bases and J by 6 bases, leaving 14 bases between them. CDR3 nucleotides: TGTGCCAGTAGCTTTGAGGGGAGGTCCGGGGAGCTGTTTTTT. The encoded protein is CASSFEGRSGELFF. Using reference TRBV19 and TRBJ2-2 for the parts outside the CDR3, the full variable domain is DGGITQSPKYLFRKEGQNVTLSCEQNLNHDAMYWYRQDPGQGLRLIYYSQIVNDFQKGDIAEGYSVSREKKESFPLTVTSAQKNPTAFYLCASSFEGRSGELFFGEGSRLTVL.

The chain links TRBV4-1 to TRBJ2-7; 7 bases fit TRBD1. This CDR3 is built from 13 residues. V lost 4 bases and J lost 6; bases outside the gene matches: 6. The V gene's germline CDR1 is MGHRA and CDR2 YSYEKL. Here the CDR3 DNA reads TGCGCCAGCAGCCTGACAGGGACCCCCGAGCAGTACTTC. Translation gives CASSLTGTPEQYF.

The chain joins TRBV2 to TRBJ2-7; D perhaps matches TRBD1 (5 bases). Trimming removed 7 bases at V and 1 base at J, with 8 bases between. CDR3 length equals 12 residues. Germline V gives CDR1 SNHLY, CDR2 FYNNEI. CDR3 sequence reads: CASIDSSYEQYF. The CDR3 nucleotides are TGTGCCAGCATCGACAGTTCCTACGAGCAGTACTTC.

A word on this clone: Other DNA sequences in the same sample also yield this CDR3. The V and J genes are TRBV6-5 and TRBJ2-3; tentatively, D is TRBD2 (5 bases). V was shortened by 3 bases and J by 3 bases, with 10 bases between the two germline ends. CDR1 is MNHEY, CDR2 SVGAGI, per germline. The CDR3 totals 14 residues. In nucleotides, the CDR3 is TGTGCCAGCAGTTATTCGGGGTCAACAGATACGCAGTATTTT. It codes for CASSYSGSTDTQYF.

The CDR3 here is CASSALGGPPYGYTF. CDR3 nucleotides: TGTGCCAGCAGTGCCCTGGGGGGGCCTCCCTATGGCTACACCTTC. V and J are TRBV6-1 and TRBJ1-2; a possible D gene is TRBD1 (6 bases). Germline CDR1 is MNHNS and CDR2 is SASEGT. This CDR3 region has 15 residues. V lost 4 bases and J 4 bases, leaving 16 bases between the germline ends.

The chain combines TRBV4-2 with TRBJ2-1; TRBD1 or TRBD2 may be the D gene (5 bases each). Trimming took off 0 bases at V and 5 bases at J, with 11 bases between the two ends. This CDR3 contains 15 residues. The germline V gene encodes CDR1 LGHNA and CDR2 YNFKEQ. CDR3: CASSQDRGSDNEQFF. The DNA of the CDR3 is TGTGCCAGCAGCCAAGATAGGGGTAGCGACAATGAGCAGTTCTTC.

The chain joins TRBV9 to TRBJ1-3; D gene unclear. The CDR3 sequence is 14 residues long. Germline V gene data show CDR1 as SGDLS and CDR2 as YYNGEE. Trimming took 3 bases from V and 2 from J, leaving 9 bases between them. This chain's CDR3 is CASSADGTGNTIYF. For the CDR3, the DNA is TGTGCCAGCAGCGCGGACGGAACTGGAAACACCATATATTTT.

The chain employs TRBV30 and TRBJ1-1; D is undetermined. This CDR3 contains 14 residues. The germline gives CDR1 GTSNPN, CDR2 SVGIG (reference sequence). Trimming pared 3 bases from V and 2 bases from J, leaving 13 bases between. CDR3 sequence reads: CAWSVSALNTEAFF. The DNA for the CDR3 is TGTGCCTGGAGCGTTTCTGCCCTAAACACTGAAGCTTTCTTT.

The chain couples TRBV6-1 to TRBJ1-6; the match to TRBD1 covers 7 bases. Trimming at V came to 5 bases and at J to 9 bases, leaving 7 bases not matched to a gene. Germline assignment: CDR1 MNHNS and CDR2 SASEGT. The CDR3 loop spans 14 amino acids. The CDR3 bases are TGTGCCAGCAGTACCGACAGGGTAACTTCACCCCTCCACTTT. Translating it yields CASSTDRVTSPLHF.

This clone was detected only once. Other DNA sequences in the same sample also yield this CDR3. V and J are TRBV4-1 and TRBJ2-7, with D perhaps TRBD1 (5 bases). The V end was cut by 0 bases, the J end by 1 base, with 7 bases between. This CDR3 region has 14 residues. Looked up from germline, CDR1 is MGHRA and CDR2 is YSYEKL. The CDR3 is CASSQDRGSYEQYF. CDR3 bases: TGCGCCAGCAGCCAAGATAGGGGATCCTACGAGCAGTACTTC.

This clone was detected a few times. In DNA form, the CDR3 reads TGTGCCAGCAGTTACTTTGGGGCCCCCTCGGACGAGCAGTACTTC. It codes for CASSYFGAPSDEQYF. The rearrangement uses TRBV6-5 and TRBJ2-7; D may be TRBD1 (5 bases). CDR1 is MNHEY and CDR2 is SVGAGI in the germline V gene. The ends were cut back, 1 base at V and 5 bases at J, with 15 bases in the middle. The CDR3 is 15 amino acids.

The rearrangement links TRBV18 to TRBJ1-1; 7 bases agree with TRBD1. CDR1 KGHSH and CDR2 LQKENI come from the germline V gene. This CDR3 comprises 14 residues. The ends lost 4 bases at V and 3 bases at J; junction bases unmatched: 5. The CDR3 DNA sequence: TGTGCCAGCTCACTCGGGACAGACTACACTGAAGCTTTCTTT. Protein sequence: CASSLGTDYTEAFF.

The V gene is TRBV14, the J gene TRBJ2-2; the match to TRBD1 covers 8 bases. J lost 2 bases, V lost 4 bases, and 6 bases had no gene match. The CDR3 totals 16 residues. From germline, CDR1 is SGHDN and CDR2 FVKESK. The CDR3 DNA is TGTGCCAGCAGCCCGCAGGGGGCCGTTAACACCGGGGAGCTGTTTTTT. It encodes CASSPQGAVNTGELFF.

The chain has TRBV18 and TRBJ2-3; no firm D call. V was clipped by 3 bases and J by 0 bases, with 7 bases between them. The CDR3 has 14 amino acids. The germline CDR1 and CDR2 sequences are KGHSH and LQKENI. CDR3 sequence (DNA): TGTGCCAGCTCACCTCCCGTTAGCACAGATACGCAGTATTTT. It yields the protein CASSPPVSTDTQYF.